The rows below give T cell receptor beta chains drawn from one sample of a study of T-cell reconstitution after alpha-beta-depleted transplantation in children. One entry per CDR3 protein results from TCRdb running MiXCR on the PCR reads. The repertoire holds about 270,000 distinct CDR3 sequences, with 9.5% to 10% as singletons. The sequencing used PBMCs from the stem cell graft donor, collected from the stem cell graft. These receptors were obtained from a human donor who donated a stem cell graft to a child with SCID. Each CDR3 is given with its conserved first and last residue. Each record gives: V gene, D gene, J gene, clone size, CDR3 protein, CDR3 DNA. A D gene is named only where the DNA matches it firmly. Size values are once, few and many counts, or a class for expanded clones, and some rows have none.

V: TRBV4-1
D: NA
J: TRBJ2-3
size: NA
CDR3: CASSQTGDGRTDTQYF
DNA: TGCGCCAGCAGCCAAACCGGGGACGGACGCACAGATACGCAGTATTTT

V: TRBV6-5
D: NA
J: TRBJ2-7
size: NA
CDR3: CASSYFRGAKDEQYF
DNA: TGTGCCAGCAGTTACTTTCGGGGGGCAAAGGACGAGCAGTACTTC

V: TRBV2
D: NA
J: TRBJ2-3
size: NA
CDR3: CASSDAGLAPDTQYF
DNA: TGTGCCAGCAGTGATGCCGGTCTAGCGCCAGATACGCAGTATTTT

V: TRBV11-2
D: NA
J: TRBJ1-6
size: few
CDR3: CASSLMFLGESSYNSPLHF
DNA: TGTGCCAGCAGCTTAATGTTCCTGGGTGAGAGCTCCTATAATTCACCCCTCCACTTT

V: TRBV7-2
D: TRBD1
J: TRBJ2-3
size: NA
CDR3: CASSQMGQGPDTQYF
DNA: TGTGCCAGCAGCCAGATGGGACAGGGGCCAGATACGCAGTATTTT

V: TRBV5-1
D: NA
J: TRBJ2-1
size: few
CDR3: CASSHYRDEEQFF
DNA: TGCGCCAGCAGCCACTACAGGGACGAAGAGCAGTTCTTC

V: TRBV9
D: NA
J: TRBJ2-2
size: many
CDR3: CASSLPGGSLVGELFF
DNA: TGTGCCAGCAGCCTTCCGGGCGGGTCGCTCGTCGGGGAGCTGTTTTTT

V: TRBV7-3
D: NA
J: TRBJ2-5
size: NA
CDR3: CASSFGLGGEPQYF
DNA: TGTGCCAGCAGCTTCGGACTAGGGGGAGAGCCCCAGTACTTC

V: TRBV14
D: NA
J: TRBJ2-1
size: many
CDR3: CASSPSGGPNNEQFF
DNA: TGTGCCAGCAGCCCCTCCGGGGGGCCCAACAATGAGCAGTTCTTC

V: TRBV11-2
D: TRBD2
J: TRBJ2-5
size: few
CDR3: CASSSRLSGGPRETQYF
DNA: TGTGCCAGCAGCTCGCGCCTTAGCGGGGGGCCCCGGGAGACCCAGTACTTC

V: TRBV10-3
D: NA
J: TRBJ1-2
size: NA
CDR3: CAIARADYGYTF
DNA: TGTGCCATCGCCAGGGCGGACTATGGCTACACCTTC

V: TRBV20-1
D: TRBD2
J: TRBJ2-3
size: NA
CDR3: CSAAASGGSADTQYF
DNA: TGCAGTGCTGCCGCTAGCGGGGGGAGCGCAGATACGCAGTATTTT

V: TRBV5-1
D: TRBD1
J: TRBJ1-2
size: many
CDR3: CASSLAIGGGGYGYTF
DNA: TGCGCCAGCAGCTTGGCCATAGGGGGCGGAGGGTATGGCTACACCTTC

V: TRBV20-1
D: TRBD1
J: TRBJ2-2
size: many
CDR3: CSAGPGQGASGELFF
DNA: TGCAGTGCTGGGCCGGGACAGGGGGCCTCCGGGGAGCTGTTTTTT

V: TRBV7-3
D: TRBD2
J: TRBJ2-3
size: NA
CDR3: CASSLLAGVTDTQYF
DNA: TGTGCCAGCAGCTTGCTAGCGGGGGTCACAGATACGCAGTATTTT

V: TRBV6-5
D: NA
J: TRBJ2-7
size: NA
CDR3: CASSYSMVSSYEQYF
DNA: TGTGCCAGCAGTTACTCGATGGTCAGCTCCTACGAGCAGTACTTC

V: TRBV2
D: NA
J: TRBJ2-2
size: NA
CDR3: CASSYTGTNTGELFF
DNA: TGTGCCAGCAGTTATACCGGGACAAACACCGGGGAGCTGTTTTTT

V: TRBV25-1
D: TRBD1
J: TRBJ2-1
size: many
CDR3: CASSVNALTEGQNSYNEQFF
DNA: TGTGCCAGCAGTGTCAACGCGCTAACAGAGGGACAGAATTCCTACAATGAGCAGTTCTTC

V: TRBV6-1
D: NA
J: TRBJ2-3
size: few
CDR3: CASSAGTPTDTQYF
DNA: TGTGCCAGCAGTGCCGGGACCCCCACAGATACGCAGTATTTT

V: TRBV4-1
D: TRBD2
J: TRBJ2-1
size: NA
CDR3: CASSASGGPPYNEQFF
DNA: TGCGCCAGCAGCGCTAGCGGGGGGCCTCCCTACAATGAGCAGTTCTTC

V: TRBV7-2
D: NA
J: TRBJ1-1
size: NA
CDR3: CASSHGGARTEAFF
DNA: TGTGCCAGCAGCCACGGGGGGGCTCGGACTGAAGCTTTCTTT

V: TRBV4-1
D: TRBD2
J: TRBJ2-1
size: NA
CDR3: CASSQERSGGSNEQFF
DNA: TGCGCCAGCAGCCAAGAGCGGAGCGGGGGGTCCAATGAGCAGTTCTTC

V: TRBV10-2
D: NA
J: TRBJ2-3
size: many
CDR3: CASSESSVLGTDTQYF
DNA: TGCGCCAGCAGTGAGTCGTCCGTCTTGGGCACAGATACGCAGTATTTT

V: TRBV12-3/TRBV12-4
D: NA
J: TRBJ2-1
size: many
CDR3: CASLALGSYNEQFF
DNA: TGTGCCAGCTTAGCCCTAGGGTCCTACAATGAGCAGTTCTTC

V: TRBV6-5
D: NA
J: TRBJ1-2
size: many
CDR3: CASSSPLTGFYGYTF
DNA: TGTGCCAGCAGTTCCCCTCTAACAGGCTTTTATGGCTACACCTTC

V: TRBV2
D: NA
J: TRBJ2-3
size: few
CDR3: CASRGRLSSTDTQYF
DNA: TGTGCCAGCAGGGGCAGGCTATCTAGCACAGATACGCAGTATTTT

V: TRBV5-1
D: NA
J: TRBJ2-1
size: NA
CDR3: CASSPALNEQFF
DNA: TGCGCCAGCTCCCCGGCCCTTAATGAGCAGTTCTTC

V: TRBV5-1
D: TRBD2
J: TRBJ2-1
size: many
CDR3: CASSPEAVQRGGNEQFF
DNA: TGCGCCAGCAGCCCGGAGGCGGTCCAGCGGGGGGGCAATGAGCAGTTCTTC

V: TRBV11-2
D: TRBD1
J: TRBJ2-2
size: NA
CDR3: CASSLERDRMNTGELFF
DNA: TGTGCCAGCAGCTTAGAACGGGACAGGATGAACACCGGGGAGCTGTTTTTT

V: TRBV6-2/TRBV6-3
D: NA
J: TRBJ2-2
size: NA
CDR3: CASNLGGANTGELFF
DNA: TGTGCCAGCAATCTGGGGGGCGCAAACACCGGGGAGCTGTTTTTT

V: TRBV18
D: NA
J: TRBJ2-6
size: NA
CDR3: CASSHEISGANVLTF
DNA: TGTGCCAGCTCACACGAGATCTCTGGGGCCAACGTCCTGACTTTC

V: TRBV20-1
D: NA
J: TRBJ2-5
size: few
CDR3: CSARRDGYQETQYF
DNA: TGCAGTGCTAGAAGGGACGGGTACCAAGAGACCCAGTACTTC

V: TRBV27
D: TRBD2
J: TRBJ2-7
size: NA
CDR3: CASSSFTSGVFSYEQYF
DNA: TGTGCCAGCAGTTCCTTCACTAGCGGGGTCTTCTCCTACGAGCAGTACTTC

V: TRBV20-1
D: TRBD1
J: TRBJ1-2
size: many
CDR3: CSAKPGGYYGYTF
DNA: TGCAGTGCTAAGCCAGGGGGCTACTATGGCTACACCTTC

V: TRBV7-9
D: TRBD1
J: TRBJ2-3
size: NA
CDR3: CASSPGDRVGTDTQYF
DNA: TGTGCCAGCAGCCCTGGAGACAGGGTGGGGACAGATACGCAGTATTTT

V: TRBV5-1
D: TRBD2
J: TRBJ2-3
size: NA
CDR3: CASSLGPAGDTQYF
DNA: TGCGCCAGCAGCTTGGGGCCAGCGGGGGATACGCAGTATTTT